This T cell receptor (beta chain) was found in a study of CD8 T cells in Susac syndrome. Study in general: Clinical remission applied to under 10 sequenced Susac syndrome patients, and five or six had active disease.

After extraction with the RNeasy kit, roughly 0.45 to 1 ug of the RNA was reverse transcribed using random hexamers. TCR beta CDR3 was amplified by immunoSEQ multiplex PCR. This amplification extended across 54 Vbeta and 13 Jbeta segments. TCRdb independently ran MiXCR on the immunoSEQ multiplex PCR reads; one entry per CDR3 protein. The sample comprises some 200,000 distinct CDR3 sequences, roughly 95% of which are singletons, and roughly 0.093% rests with the top ten. It was negative isolation that provided the CD8+ and CD4+ T cells, whereas TEMRA cells were enriched by FACS. This CDR3 region has 13 residues. The germline V and J ends were trimmed by 1 base and 1 base, with 7 bases remaining between them. The germline gives CDR1 GTSNPN, CDR2 SVGIG (reference sequence).

The sequencing sample was made of CD4+ T cells from PBMCs. The V and J genes are TRBV30 and TRBJ1-1, with unresolved D. The source is a human donor with Susac syndrome. The CDR3 DNA sequence: TGTGCCTGGAGTGGACGCACGAACACTGAAGCTTTCTTT. Translation: CAWSGRTNTEAFF.